This T cell receptor (beta chain) derives from a study of CD8 T cells in ankylosing spondylitis. General observations from the study: Reactive arthritis synovial fluid and blood previously showed some of these motif variants. Relatively rare in peripheral blood, disease-linked clones were also CD8+. In ankylosing spondylitis blood, a motif of roughly 8 highly homologous TCR beta variants appeared characteristic.

The CDR3 is 15 amino acids. Trimming stripped 0 bases from V and 1 base from J, with 9 bases between. Germline V gene sequence: CDR1 LGHNA, CDR2 YSLEER. TCRdb independently ran MiXCR on the 5' RACE reads; one entry per CDR3 protein. The table has about 310,000 distinct CDR3 sequences, about a fifth seen once; the top ten hold roughly 3.4%. This clonotype appeared a few times. What it binds is unknown. The sequence was obtained from a female donor with ankylosing spondylitis or in good health (not recorded which). Sequenced: blood, either unsorted or a sorted T cell fraction (not recorded which). The chain combines TRBV4-3 with TRBJ2-5; unclear D gene. CDR3: CASSQDRSGQETQYF. CDR3 nucleotide sequence: TGCGCCAGCAGCCAAGATCGGTCAGGCCAAGAGACCCAGTACTTC.